This entry is about one T cell receptor (beta chain). In the authors' workflow: Estimates of nucleated cell counts were drawn from the amplification of reference gene primers. Sequenced by immunoSEQ multiplex PCR; TCRdb stores in-frame clones only, minus some. Clonal size and the V and J genes are those of that table, whereas D and trimming came from the DNA. The repertoire includes about 180,000 clones, roughly 89% of them detected once, and more than 1.5% sits in the top ten. These data belong to a study of blood T cell repertoires in COVID-19. The germline CDR1 and CDR2 sequences are ENHRY and SYGVKD. The V segment lost 4 bases and the J segment 0 bases; nucleotides outside the gene matches: 7. This CDR3 has 16 amino acids.

The specimen was peripheral blood. The receptor was derived from a woman in her fifties or sixties with acute or convalescent COVID-19. V and J are TRBV10-3 and TRBJ1-1; 8 bases fit TRBD1. The CDR3 DNA follows: TGTGCCATCAGTGCAACATCAGGGGGCCTGAACACTGAAGCTTTCTTT. This sequence encodes CAISATSGGLNTEAFF.